A single T cell receptor beta chain is shown here with its context. Antigen: not known. The sample comes from a study of stem cell transplantation in POMP-related autoinflammatory disease. The study, taken as a whole, reports: A trend toward lower repertoire diversity and greater clonality appeared in every analyzed T-cell subset of PRAID patients.

Prominent immunodeficiency with autoinflammation defined PRAID. The germline V gene has CDR1 KGHDR and CDR2 SFDVKD. V shed 3 bases, J shed 3 bases, and the junction held 8 bases outside the gene matches. The CDR3 is made up of 16 amino acids. Generated by immunoSEQ multiplex PCR, the TCRdb table keeps only in-frame clones and is missing some. The table records over 60,000 clones, approximately 90% of them present only once. The chain uses TRBV24-1 and TRBJ2-3; 7 bases map to TRBD2. The input for sequencing was CD4+ T cells from PBMCs, taken after stem cell transplantation. This receptor was obtained from a human patient with POMP-related autoinflammation and immune dysregulation (PRAID). A subset of T cells may come from the graft donor. This CDR3 is CATSDAVASGTDTQYF. DNA for the CDR3: TGTGCCACCAGTGATGCTGTGGCTAGCGGTACAGATACGCAGTATTTT.